The clone carrying this T cell receptor (beta chain) has a count of ten or more. Germline and junction disagree at one end, which may indicate a read error. This specimen includes other DNA sequences encoding the same CDR3. The sample is drawn from a study of blood T cell repertoires in COVID-19. Germline V lookup: CDR1 SSHAT, CDR2 FNYEAQ (reference sequence). This CDR3 spans 16 amino acids. In the study's own analysis: Reference gene primer amplification gave estimated nucleated cell counts. Profiling relied on immunoSEQ multiplex PCR, and the TCRdb table lists in-frame clones only, not all of them. The V and J calls and clone size are taken from that table; D and trimming were inferred from the DNA. The repertoire includes approximately 230,000 clones, just over 85% of them detected once, and roughly 16% sits in the top ten. Cohort allocation depended upon clinical history that participants reported. For recovered donors of Cohort 3, there were two negative PCRs, clearance, or symptom resolution.

The chain couples TRBV7-7 to TRBJ2-5; TRBD2 is a possible D gene (6 bases). What was sequenced was PBMCs or T cells enriched from blood (not recorded which). This TCR came from a man younger than 35 who had recovered from COVID-19. This CDR3 reads CASSLGRLVRGETQYF. In DNA, the CDR3 is TGTGCTAGCAGCTTAGGCAGACTAGTCCGTGGAGAGACCCAGTACTTC.